This entry features one T cell receptor beta chain sequence. Its antigen is still unknown. The data were obtained in a study of long-term antiretroviral therapy in people with HIV. Study-wide points: After ART, diversity increased yet remained lower than transplant donor controls.

The CDR3 has 16 amino acids. The germline CDR1 and CDR2 sequences are MDHEN and SYDVKM. Trimming stripped 3 bases from V and 2 bases from J, with 13 bases between. The assay, immunoSEQ v3.0, was run at survey level. Profiled with immunoSEQ multiplex PCR; TCRdb holds only in-frame clones, not every one. The repertoire consists of 9,500 to 11,000 clones, with around 80% occurring once and the leading ten covering just over 20%. The clonotype was recovered from a man aged 45-60 years with HIV. The chain links TRBV28 to TRBJ2-2; D ambiguous. This specimen consisted of unsorted PBMCs, obtained roughly 7 years after starting antiretroviral therapy. In DNA, the CDR3 is TGTGCCAGCAGTTTCTCCCCGTTAGTTAACACCGGGGAGCTGTTTTTT. Its translation is CASSFSPLVNTGELFF.